This T cell receptor (beta chain) was profiled in a study of Ad26.COV2.S vaccination and SARS-CoV-2 variants. Study-wide findings and caveats: Higher spike-specific TCR breadth was found in vaccine recipients than in placebo recipients.

Data came from immunoSEQ multiplex PCR; TCRdb stores just in-frame clones and leaves some out. Here the sample spans fewer than 800,000 clones, roughly nine tenths being singletons. Treatment: some 19 received Ad26.COV2.S at low or high dose, single or two shots; about five received placebo; per-sample allocation not given. Following the first vaccine or placebo injection, samples were taken on day 63. The shot given was an Ad26 vector that makes Wuhan-strain SARS-CoV-2 spike. Germline values: CDR1 MNHNY, CDR2 SVGAGI (reference sequence). There are 13 residues in the CDR3. Trimming removed 5 bases at V and 2 bases at J, with 7 bases between. To note about this clone: The antigen is undetermined.

The sample here was peripheral blood, taken in a trial of Ad26.COV2.S vaccine versus placebo. The sequence derives from a person aged 18-65 years who received the Ad26.COV2.S COVID-19 vaccine or a placebo. This chain links TRBV6-6 with TRBJ1-5, with TRBD1 as a possible D gene (5 bases). The CDR3 region has the DNA TGTGCCAGCAGTGGGGACGGCAATCAGCCCCAGCATTTT. Translated: CASSGDGNQPQHF.